Presented here are 9 T cell receptor beta chains from one specimen sequenced in a study of cytomegalovirus exposure and HLA in healthy donors. Produced via immunoSEQ multiplex PCR; TCRdb's table is partial and in-frame only. The sample has around 62,000 clones, roughly 91% seen once; the top ten hold about 1.5%. Sequencing was done on a sample of PBMCs. The source is a woman aged 18-29 years in good health and CMV-seronegative.

The V and J genes are TRBV9 and TRBJ2-3; 7 positions agree with TRBD2. CDR3 length equals 14 residues. Germline assignment: CDR1 SGDLS and CDR2 YYNGEE. The junction had 14 bases not matched to a gene; V was cut back by 6 bases and J by 10 bases. The CDR3 is CASNPTSAGESQYF. DNA for the CDR3: TGTGCCAGCAATCCTACCTCCGCGGGAGAATCGCAGTATTTT.

The CDR3 DNA reads TGTGCCAGCTCACCTTTAACTAGCGCGGACGGGACCCAGTACTTC. It yields the protein CASSPLTSADGTQYF. V gene TRBV18 combines with J gene TRBJ2-5; 7 bases are a match to TRBD2. The CDR3 is 15 residues long. V shed 3 bases, J shed 7 bases, and the junction held 11 bases outside the gene matches. The V gene's germline CDR1 is KGHSH and CDR2 LQKENI.

The CDR3 protein is CASSRDYTDTQYF. In nucleotides, the CDR3 is TGTGCCAGCAGCCGGGACTACACAGATACGCAGTATTTT. V usage is TRBV7-2 and J usage is TRBJ2-3, with TRBD2 matching 7 bases. Trimming at V came to 5 bases and at J to 2 bases, leaving 1 base not matched to a gene. Germline V gene lookup returns CDR1 SGHTA and CDR2 FQGNSA. The CDR3 is 13 amino acids.

The J gene is TRBJ2-3, the V gene TRBV11-2, with TRBD2 matching over 8 bases. Per the germline V gene, CDR1 is SGHAT and CDR2 is FQNNGV. The CDR3 contains 14 residues. Germline trimming cut 5 bases from V and 6 bases from J; bases unmatched to any gene: 7. The CDR3 loop reads CASSPPGGRDTQYF. CDR3 coding DNA: TGTGCCAGCAGCCCACCGGGCGGGAGGGATACGCAGTATTTT. The full variable domain, with the rest looked up from reference TRBV11-2 and TRBJ2-3, is EAGVAQSPRYKIIEKRQSVAFWCNPISGHATLYWYQQILGQGPKLLIQFQNNGVVDDSQLPKDRFSAERLKGVDSTLKIQPAKLEDSAVYLCASSPPGGRDTQYFGPGTRLTVL.

The rearrangement uses TRBV27 and TRBJ1-5; possibly TRBD1 for D (6 bases). The CDR3 runs 17 residues. Trimming removed 5 bases from V and 2 bases from J, with 19 bases in between. From germline, CDR1 is MNHEY and CDR2 SMNVEV (reference sequence). The CDR3 DNA sequence: TGTGCCAGCAGTCCCTGGCGGGGAGGGGGAGGCAATCAGCCCCAGCATTTT. This codes for CASSPWRGGGGNQPQHF.

The J gene is TRBJ1-1, the V gene TRBV19; D may be TRBD1 (6 bases). The V end was cut by 3 bases, the J end by 5 bases, with 10 bases between. The CDR3 is 13 amino acids. Germline V gives CDR1 LNHDA, CDR2 SQIVND (reference sequence). The chain's CDR3 is CASSITGLTEAFF. The CDR3 DNA follows: TGTGCCAGTAGTATCACAGGGCTGACTGAAGCTTTCTTT.

The chain joins TRBV2 to TRBJ2-1; 14 bases match TRBD2. Germline trimming cut 4 bases from V and 6 bases from J; bases unmatched to any gene: 2. Germline-derived CDR1 and CDR2 are SNHLY and FYNNEI. This CDR3 contains 15 residues. CDR3 nucleotides: TGTGCCAGCAGTGGGGGACTAGCGGGAGTCAATGAGCAGTTCTTC. Its protein product is CASSGGLAGVNEQFF.

The gene calls are TRBV30 and TRBJ2-1, with D hard to call. Germline V gives CDR1 GTSNPN, CDR2 SVGIG (reference sequence). V lost 6 bases to trimming and J lost 0 bases, with 18 bases between them. The CDR3 loop spans 16 amino acids. The CDR3 bases are TGTGCCTGCCGTTCGCCGAGTCCGAGCTCCTACAATGAGCAGTTCTTC. It translates to CACRSPSPSSYNEQFF. Using reference TRBV30 and TRBJ2-1 for the parts outside the CDR3, the full variable domain is SQTIHQWPATLVQPVGSPLSLECTVEGTSNPNLYWYRQAAGRGLQLLFYSVGIGQISSEVPQNLSASRPQDRQFILSSKKLLLSDSGFYLCACRSPSPSSYNEQFFGPGTRLTVL.

This clone was observed once. V and J are TRBV4-2 and TRBJ1-2; D perhaps matches TRBD1 (5 bases). V lost 1 base and J 6 bases, leaving 18 bases between the germline ends. Germline V lookup: CDR1 LGHNA, CDR2 YNFKEQ. This CDR3 has 16 residues. The DNA of the CDR3 is TGTGCCAGCAGCCAAGTTATAACTCGCAGGGCCAATGGCTACACCTTC. It is translated as CASSQVITRRANGYTF.